This TCR beta chain is from a study of T cell responses to AZD1222 COVID-19 vaccine. In its sample, this clone was seen a few times. The CDR3 covers 17 residues. After removal of 6 bases from V and 3 bases from J, the junction contained 13 bases not matched to a gene. Germline V gene sequence: CDR1 KGHSH, CDR2 LQKENI. Using immunoSEQ multiplex PCR, the repertoire was profiled, and TCRdb retains in-frame clones only, with some absent. The sample shows 150,000 to 200,000 clones, approximately 90% of them seen only once. The V and J genes are TRBV18 and TRBJ2-7; 11 bases fit TRBD1. The starting material was peripheral blood, obtained on day 0 of AZD1222 vaccination. The receptor's source is an adult in good health. The CDR3 spells CASSTRTGGGHNYEQYF. The CDR3 DNA sequence: TGTGCCAGCTCTACCCGGACAGGGGGCGGCCATAACTACGAGCAGTACTTC. The full variable domain, with the rest looked up from reference TRBV18 and TRBJ2-7, is NAGVMQNPRHLVRRRGQEARLRCSPMKGHSHVYWYRQLPEEGLKFMVYLQKENIIDESGMPKERFSAEFPKEGPSILRIQQVVRGDSAAYFCASSTRTGGGHNYEQYFGPGTRLTVT.